The TCR beta chain described here comes from a study of CD8 T cells in Susac syndrome. CD8+ and CD4+ T cells were negatively isolated; TEMRA cells were FACS-enriched. RNA was extracted with the RNeasy kit, and a quantity of 0.5 to 1 ug was reverse transcribed using random hexamers. Across 54 Vbeta and 13 Jbeta, immunoSEQ multiplex PCR amplified TCR beta CDR3. TCRdb fed the immunoSEQ multiplex PCR reads into MiXCR, producing one record per CDR3 protein. The table has about 400,000 distinct CDR3 sequences, approximately 85% seen once. The CDR3 loop spans 16 amino acids. The junction had 7 bases not matched to a gene; V was cut back by 6 bases and J by 3 bases. In germline, CDR1 is MRHNA, CDR2 SNTAGT.

The rearrangement uses TRBV6-4 and TRBJ2-2, with 10 bases that match TRBD1. The sample consisted of CD8+ T cells from PBMCs. This receptor was obtained from a human donor with multiple sclerosis. CDR3 nucleotide sequence: TGTGCCAGCAGAGGCGGTGGACAGGGGGACACCGGGGAGCTGTTTTTT. It encodes CASRGGGQGDTGELFF.